This T cell receptor (beta chain) emerged from a study of OX40 agonist ivuxolimab in advanced cancers. Autoimmune disease history or systemic immunosuppression meant exclusion. Method: immunoSEQ multiplex PCR; TCRdb's copy keeps in-frame clones and lacks some. This repertoire shows around 99,000 clones, 90% found once; its top ten account for around 0.15%. Per the germline V gene, CDR1 is SGHNT and CDR2 is YENEEA. The CDR3 is 15 amino acids. V dropped 5 bases and J dropped 9; count of bases not matched to a gene: 8. The source was CD4+ or CD8+ T cells sorted from blood, collected in a trial of the OX40 agonist ivuxolimab. The sequence derives from an adult with an advanced solid tumor such as melanoma, head and neck, liver or kidney cancer. The genes are TRBV11-3 and TRBJ2-1, with 12 bases that match TRBD2. The CDR3 spells CASSNRASGRVEQFF. The DNA of the CDR3 is TGTGCCAGCAGCAACCGGGCTAGCGGGAGGGTTGAGCAGTTCTTC.